These 18 T cell receptor beta chains originate from one sample sequenced in a study of blood T cell repertoires in COVID-19. Assay: immunoSEQ multiplex PCR; the TCRdb copy retains only in-frame clones and omits some. Seen here are about 130,000 clones, about 76% observed once, and the top ten hold roughly 5.1%. Sequences were obtained from peripheral blood. Every receptor here comes from a woman in her 70s with COVID-19, enrolled during active disease.

The chain links TRBV11-2 to TRBJ2-3; TRBD2 aligns across 7 bases. This CDR3 contains 16 residues. Germline CDR1 is SGHAT and CDR2 is FQNNGV. Trimming at V came to 0 bases and at J to 5 bases, leaving 8 bases not matched to a gene. The DNA for the CDR3 is TGTGCCAGCAGCTTAGATCCCGGGACGGGAGGAGATACGCAGTATTTT. This sequence encodes CASSLDPGTGGDTQYF.

The chain has TRBV6-5 and TRBJ1-3, with unresolved D. Germline V lookup: CDR1 MNHEY, CDR2 SVGAGI. V was cut by 5 bases and J by 0 bases, with 11 bases left in between. The CDR3 has 15 amino acids. DNA of the CDR3: TGTGCCAGCAGTCTAAGTGGAGACTCTGGAAACACCATATATTTT. Amino acid sequence: CASSLSGDSGNTIYF.

This clone was counted a single time. The chain combines TRBV2 with TRBJ2-1; TRBD1 aligns across 10 bases. Trimming cost V 10 bases and J 7 bases; bases outside gene matches: 13. Germline V CDR1 and CDR2: SNHLY, FYNNEI. The CDR3 totals 15 residues. The CDR3 region has the DNA TGTGCCACCCCTAGGGGACAGGGGAGTGTGAATGAGCAGTTCTTC. Its protein is CATPRGQGSVNEQFF.

The V gene is TRBV11-2, the J gene TRBJ2-2, with D maybe TRBD1 (5 bases). The CDR3 runs to 16 residues. In germline, CDR1 is SGHAT, CDR2 FQNNGV. V was pared by 4 bases and J by 0 bases, with 12 bases between. The CDR3 nucleotides are TGTGCCAGCAGCTCCTCCCCGACAGCGAACACCGGGGAGCTGTTTTTT. It is translated as CASSSSPTANTGELFF.

The chain employs TRBV6-5 and TRBJ2-3; 13 nucleotides align to TRBD2. The CDR3 runs 14 residues. Unmatched junction bases numbered 6, after V lost 6 bases and J lost 9 bases. Germline-derived CDR1 and CDR2 are MNHEY and SVGAGI. This CDR3 is CASSPGTSGKTQYF. In DNA, the CDR3 is TGTGCCAGCAGCCCCGGGACTAGCGGGAAGACGCAGTATTTT.

Only a few counts were recorded for this clone. The chain joins TRBV2 to TRBJ2-1, with 9 bases fitting TRBD2. V shed 2 bases and J 6 bases; nucleotides not matched to a gene: 5. Germline V lookup: CDR1 SNHLY, CDR2 FYNNEI. There are 15 residues in the CDR3. This CDR3 is CASSESGTSLNEQFF. CDR3 bases: TGTGCCAGCAGTGAATCCGGGACTAGCCTCAATGAGCAGTTCTTC.

The genes are TRBV4-2 and TRBJ1-4; D remains ambiguous. V was clipped by 3 bases and J by 6 bases, with 17 bases between them. Germline V gene sequence: CDR1 LGHNA, CDR2 YNFKEQ. The CDR3 consists of 16 residues. CDR3 DNA sequence: TGTGCCAGCAGCCAGTCGCCAGTTTCTGTTGATGAAAAACTGTTTTTT. Protein sequence: CASSQSPVSVDEKLFF.

The chain carries TRBV6-5 and TRBJ2-2, with D perhaps matching TRBD2 (6 bases). Trimming cost V 6 bases and J 2 bases, with 13 bases left between them. This CDR3 is 15 amino acids long. Germline values: CDR1 MNHEY, CDR2 SVGAGI. Here the CDR3 DNA reads TGTGCCAGCAGCGCGGGAAGTACTAACACCGGGGAGCTGTTTTTT. Amino acid sequence: CASSAGSTNTGELFF.

This clone was counted only a few times. The chain is built from TRBV2 and TRBJ2-1; 11 bases fit TRBD2. In germline, CDR1 is SNHLY, CDR2 FYNNEI. The V and J ends lost 0 bases and 6 bases, in that order; junction bases with no gene match: 4. The CDR3 consists of 16 residues. The CDR3 reads CASSEALAGGGNEQFF. CDR3 DNA: TGTGCCAGCAGTGAAGCCCTAGCGGGGGGTGGCAATGAGCAGTTCTTC.

The chain uses TRBV5-5 and TRBJ1-5, with D tentatively TRBD1 (5 bases). Per the germline V gene, CDR1 is SGHKS and CDR2 is YYEKEE (reference sequence). The CDR3 sequence is 16 residues long. V was shortened by 4 bases and J by 0 bases, with 14 bases between the two germline ends. This CDR3 is CASSPQGIYSNQPQHF. The CDR3, as DNA: TGTGCCAGCAGCCCTCAGGGAATTTATAGCAATCAGCCCCAGCATTTT.

The chain couples TRBV9 to TRBJ2-7; tentatively, D is TRBD2 (6 bases). Trimming took off 2 bases at V and 6 bases at J, with 15 bases between the two ends. This CDR3 has 14 residues. Germline V gene data show CDR1 as SGDLS and CDR2 as YYNGEE. CDR3 region: CASSVGGPLFEQYF. The CDR3 DNA follows: TGTGCCAGCAGCGTGGGAGGTCCACTATTCGAGCAGTACTTC. Supplemented by reference TRBV9 and TRBJ2-7, the full variable domain reads DSGVTQTPKHLITATGQRVTLRCSPRSGDLSVYWYQQSLDQGLQFLIQYYNGEERAKGNILERFSAQQFPDLHSELNLSSLELGDSALYFCASSVGGPLFEQYFGPGTRLTVT.

This clone showed up just once. CDR3 amino acids: CAGGENQETQYF. In nucleotides, the CDR3 is TGTGCCGGGGGGGAGAACCAAGAGACCCAGTACTTC. The chain has TRBV2 and TRBJ2-5; 7 bases are shared with TRBD2. CDR1 is SNHLY and CDR2 is FYNNEI in the germline V gene. Trimming removed 11 bases from V and 0 bases from J; junction bases left unmatched: 3. The CDR3 covers 12 residues.

This sequence joins TRBV6-6 and TRBJ2-3; TRBD2 agrees at 8 bases. This CDR3 has 14 residues. The V segment lost 7 bases and the J segment 2 bases; nucleotides outside the gene matches: 5. Germline CDR1 and CDR2: MNHNY and SVGAGI (reference sequence). CDR3 sequence (DNA): TGTGCCAGCACCACTAGCGGACTCACAGATACGCAGTATTTT. The encoded protein is CASTTSGLTDTQYF.

V usage is TRBV6-6 and J usage is TRBJ1-1; TRBD1 matches 7 bases. The CDR3 spans 13 residues. Trimming at V came to 8 bases and at J to 2 bases, leaving 5 bases not matched to a gene. Germline CDR1 is MNHNY and CDR2 is SVGAGI (reference sequence). CDR3 nucleotide sequence: TGTGCCAGCGTGCGACAGGGTAACACTGAAGCTTTCTTT. Encoded protein: CASVRQGNTEAFF.

The rearrangement joins TRBV6-1 to TRBJ2-3; D not resolved. Germline values: CDR1 MNHNS, CDR2 SASEGT. The CDR3 has 13 amino acids. The V end lost 7 bases, the J end lost 1 base, and 9 bases lay between the germline ends. The CDR3 loop is CASTPRGTDTQYF. CDR3 coding DNA: TGTGCCAGCACCCCCCGAGGCACAGATACGCAGTATTTT.

The V call is TRBV28, the J call TRBJ1-5, with D perhaps TRBD1 (5 bases). This CDR3 has 13 amino acids. Germline-derived CDR1 and CDR2 are MDHEN and SYDVKM. Between the trimmed V and J ends, which lost 2 bases and 10 bases, there was a span of 12 bases. CDR3 loop: CASSLGAWGPQHF. The CDR3 DNA sequence: TGTGCCAGCAGTTTAGGGGCCTGGGGTCCCCAGCATTTT.

In DNA form, the CDR3 reads TGTGCCAGCAGCGCGGGACTAGCGGAATACGAGCAGTACTTC. Translating gives CASSAGLAEYEQYF. The rearrangement joins TRBV7-2 to TRBJ2-7; 11 bases line up with TRBD2. Germline trimming cut 5 bases from V and 4 bases from J; bases unmatched to any gene: 4. CDR3 length: 14 residues. The germline CDR1 and CDR2 sequences are SGHTA and FQGNSA.

V and J are TRBV7-9 and TRBJ1-5; the D gene is possibly TRBD1 (5 bases). Germline CDR1 is SEHNR and CDR2 is FQNEAQ (reference sequence). CDR3 length: 13 residues. Trimming took 9 bases from V and 1 from J, leaving 10 bases between them. The chain's CDR3 is CASRAGSNQPQHF. In DNA form, the CDR3 reads TGTGCCAGTCGCGCAGGGAGCAATCAGCCCCAGCATTTT.